This T cell receptor (beta chain) was identified during a study of shared clonotypes between healthy human individuals. General study findings and limits: Rarefaction demonstrated incomplete sorted-subset sequencing despite large depth.

Sequencing used immunoSEQ multiplex PCR; TCRdb keeps in-frame clones, though not all of them. The sample has approximately 87,000 clones; over 55% are singletons. Trimming took 3 bases from V and 5 from J; bases not matched to a gene: 5. This CDR3 has 15 amino acids. The germline gives CDR1 MGHDK, CDR2 SYGVNS. The table lists this clone with many counts. Its target is not known. This receptor was identified in a man in his thirties or forties in good health. The rearrangement uses TRBV25-1 and TRBJ2-1, with TRBD2 identical over 9 bases. Sequenced material: memory CD8+ T cells sorted from blood. The subset: CD45RO+ cells pooled with CCR7-negative TemRA cells. Here the CDR3 DNA reads TGTGCCAGCAGTGATCTAGCGGGACTCCACAATGAGCAGTTCTTC. This sequence encodes CASSDLAGLHNEQFF.